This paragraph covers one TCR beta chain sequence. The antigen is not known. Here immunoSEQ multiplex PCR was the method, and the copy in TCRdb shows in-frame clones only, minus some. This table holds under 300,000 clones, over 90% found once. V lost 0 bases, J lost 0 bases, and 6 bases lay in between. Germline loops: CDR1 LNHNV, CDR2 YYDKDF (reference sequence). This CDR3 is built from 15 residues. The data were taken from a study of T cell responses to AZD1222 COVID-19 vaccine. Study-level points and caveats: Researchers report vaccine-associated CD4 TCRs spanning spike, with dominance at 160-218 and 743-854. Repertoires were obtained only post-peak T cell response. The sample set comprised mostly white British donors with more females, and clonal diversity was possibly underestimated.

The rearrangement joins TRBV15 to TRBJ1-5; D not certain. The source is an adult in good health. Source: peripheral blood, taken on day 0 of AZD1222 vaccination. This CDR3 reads CATSRDSVSNQPQHF. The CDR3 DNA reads TGTGCCACCAGCAGAGATTCAGTTAGCAATCAGCCCCAGCATTTT. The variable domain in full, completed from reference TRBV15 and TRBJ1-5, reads DAMVIQNPRYQVTQFGKPVTLSCSQTLNHNVMYWYQQKSSQAPKLLFHYYDKDFNNEADTPDNFQSRRPNTSFCFLDIRSPGLGDTAMYLCATSRDSVSNQPQHFGDGTRLSIL.